This T cell receptor beta chain derives from a study of T-cell memory formation after mild COVID-19. In TCRdb, the 5' RACE reads were re-called with MiXCR into one record per CDR3 protein. The sample lists over 500,000 distinct CDR3 sequences, 17% occurring once. Germline V CDR1 and CDR2: MNHEY, SVGEGT. V was clipped by 7 bases and J by 1 base; unmatched bases: 3. The CDR3 length is 13 residues. Sequencing was done on a sample of PBMCs or a T cell subset sorted from them (not recorded which). V is TRBV6-2 or TRBV6-3 and J is TRBJ2-5, with 7 bases fitting TRBD2. The TCR sequence derives from an adult woman who had mild COVID-19 (a few samples of this study predate the infection). Cell type and time point are not known. CDR3 region: CASIGTTQETQYF. The DNA of the CDR3 is TGTGCCAGCATTGGGACTACCCAAGAGACCCAGTACTTC.